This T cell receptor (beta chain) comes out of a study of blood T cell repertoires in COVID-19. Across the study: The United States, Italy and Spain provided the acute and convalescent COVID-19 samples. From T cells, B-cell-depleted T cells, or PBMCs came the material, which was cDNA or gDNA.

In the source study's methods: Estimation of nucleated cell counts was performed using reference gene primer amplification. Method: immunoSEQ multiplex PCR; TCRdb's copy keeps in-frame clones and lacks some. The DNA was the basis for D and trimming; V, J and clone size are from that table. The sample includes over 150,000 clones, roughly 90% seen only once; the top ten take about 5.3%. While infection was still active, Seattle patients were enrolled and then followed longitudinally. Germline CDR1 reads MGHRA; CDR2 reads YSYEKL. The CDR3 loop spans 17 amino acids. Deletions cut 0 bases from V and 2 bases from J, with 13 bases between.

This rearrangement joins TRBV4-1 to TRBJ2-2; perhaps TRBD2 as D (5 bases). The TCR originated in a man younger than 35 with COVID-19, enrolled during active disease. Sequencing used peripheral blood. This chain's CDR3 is CASSQELVTTNTGELFF. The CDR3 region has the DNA TGCGCCAGCAGCCAAGAATTGGTGACTACCAACACCGGGGAGCTGTTTTTT.